Listed below are T cell receptor beta chains from one sample, sequenced in a study of regulatory T cells in long-lasting Graves disease. MiXCR, applied by TCRdb to the multiplex PCR reads, yields one record per CDR3 protein. Among 400,000 to 450,000 distinct CDR3 sequences listed, 20% to 25% were seen once. The material sequenced was peripheral blood mononuclear cells (PBMCs), taken when the disease was refractory, from a patient treated with antithyroid drugs. Receptor source: a female donor with Graves disease. The conserved cysteine and the conserved F or W are not part of the CDR3 here. A D gene is named only where the DNA matches it firmly. Clone size is given for some rows only: seen once, a few or many times, or a class if the clone is expanded.

J gene | D gene | clone size | V gene | CDR3 protein
TRBJ2-1 | TRBD1 | NA | TRBV29-1 | SVETGQGSDEQF
TRBJ1-4 | TRBD1 | many | TRBV12-3/TRBV12-4 | ASSFGTGSPNEKLF
TRBJ2-7 | TRBD1 | many | TRBV10-3 | AISEGGQIYEQY
TRBJ1-3 | NA | many | TRBV2 | ASSNLGSSGNTIY
TRBJ1-2 | TRBD1 | many | TRBV20-1 | SATRQGRNYGYT
TRBJ1-2 | TRBD1 | NA | TRBV6-5 | ASSYRTGAIYGYT
TRBJ1-2 | TRBD1 | few | TRBV28 | ASSKGKVTGGSYGGYT
TRBJ1-5 | NA | few | TRBV18 | ASSVGPGDQPQH
TRBJ2-2 | NA | few | TRBV24-1 | ATSDGATGELF
TRBJ1-2 | NA | many | TRBV3-1 | ASSQAMEPNYGYT
TRBJ1-2 | NA | many | TRBV2 | ASSENVYGYT
TRBJ2-2 | TRBD1 | NA | TRBV15 | ATSRGTGDGLF
TRBJ2-2 | NA | few | TRBV7-6 | ASSPRLRGELF
TRBJ2-7 | TRBD2 | NA | TRBV7-8 | ASSLEGREAYEQY
TRBJ2-7 | TRBD1 | many | TRBV28 | ASRSRRGWDADEQY
TRBJ1-1 | NA | many | TRBV6-1 | ASSGPQGFGSEAF
TRBJ2-7 | TRBD1 | many | TRBV28 | ASSPSGQGARYEQY
TRBJ2-5 | NA | NA | TRBV19 | ASSYPGKETQY
TRBJ1-1 | NA | NA | TRBV7-2 | ASSSLGRNTGAF
TRBJ2-7 | NA | NA | TRBV7-7 | ASSLAPTTPQETYEQY
TRBJ2-5 | TRBD1 | many | TRBV6-1 | ASSVGGTAYQETQY
TRBJ2-5 | TRBD2 | few | TRBV28 | ATLAAGGETQY
TRBJ2-5 | TRBD2 | few | TRBV7-9 | ASSQGAAGQETQY
TRBJ2-2 | NA | few | TRBV4-2 | ASSQRSWVDTGELF
TRBJ1-5 | NA | NA | TRBV19 | ASSIWGGYNQPQH
TRBJ1-2 | NA | many | TRBV12-3/TRBV12-4 | ASRTREGSSNYGYT
TRBJ1-1 | NA | many | TRBV12-3/TRBV12-4 | ASSFTAAF
TRBJ2-5 | NA | few | TRBV7-9 | ASTPGTQETQY